This T cell receptor gamma chain was observed in a study of γδ T cells in repeated Plasmodium falciparum infection. About this clone: For this DNA, TCRdb reports the protein of a much larger clone, which diverges at residue 9, most likely from a read error; the protein presented here is translated directly from the DNA.

Germline loops: CDR1 GITISATS, CDR2 ISYDGTV (reference sequence). The CDR3 length is 12 residues. Trimming at V came to 3 bases and at J to 12 bases, leaving 11 bases not matched to a gene. TCRdb called clones anew from the multiplex PCR reads with CATT. The sample holds 25,000 to 35,000 gamma-chain clones; 1.4% are singletons and the top ten take approximately 19%. Vgamma9/Vdelta2+ and Vdelta2-negative gammadelta T cells were flow-sorted from PBMC for bulk sequencing. The gene calls are TRGV9 and TRGJ1 or TRGJ2. No J gene is reported in TCRdb; it was inferred here by comparing the DNA with germline. The TCR was taken from a pool of human donors (malaria-infected and uninfected, not separated). The source material was gamma-delta T cells from blood. The CDR3 DNA is TGTGCCTTGTGGGAGTCCTTTAATAGGAAACTCTTT. This gives the protein CALWESFNRKLF.